Below are 19 T cell receptor beta chains sequenced from a single sample in a study of chemoradiotherapy in HPV16-positive cancers. This table comes from immunoSEQ multiplex PCR, and its TCRdb copy is limited to in-frame clones, with some not included. The table lists tens of thousands of clones, around 77% of them singletons. This material consisted of blood, taken from a patient who underwent chemoradiotherapy. The receptors derive from a human donor with HPV-associated anogenital cancer.

The V gene is TRBV11-1, the J gene TRBJ2-2; TRBD2 is a possible D gene (5 bases). Deletions cut 5 bases from V and 5 bases from J, with 15 bases between. CDR1 is SGHAT and CDR2 is FQDESV in the germline V gene (reference sequence). CDR3 size: 15 residues. CDR3: CASSPGRDGTGELFF. In DNA, the CDR3 is TGTGCCAGCAGCCCCGGACGGGATGGGACCGGGGAGCTGTTTTTT.

This rearrangement joins TRBV19 to TRBJ2-1; the match to TRBD2 covers 12 bases. The CDR3 has 14 residues. The junction had 0 bases not matched to a gene; V was cut back by 6 bases and J by 3 bases. CDR1 LNHDA and CDR2 SQIVND come from the germline V gene (reference sequence). The DNA for the CDR3 is TGTGCCAGTAGGACTAGCGGGGGCTACAATGAGCAGTTCTTC. Translated, it gives CASRTSGGYNEQFF.

This sequence joins TRBV7-2 and TRBJ1-2; D not resolved. Germline values: CDR1 SGHTA, CDR2 FQGNSA. CDR3 size: 14 residues. V gave up 1 base and J gave up 8 bases, with 14 bases separating them. In DNA, the CDR3 is TGTGCCAGCAGCTTAGGCAGGAACCCGGCGGGCTACACCTTC. It codes for CASSLGRNPAGYTF.

The V gene is TRBV6-6, the J gene TRBJ2-3; D tentatively fits TRBD1 or TRBD2 (5 bases each). This CDR3 has 16 amino acids. Deletions cut 2 bases from V and 0 bases from J, with 12 bases between. From germline, CDR1 is MNHNY and CDR2 SVGAGI (reference sequence). In DNA form, the CDR3 reads TGTGCCAGCAGTTACCGGGACCAACCTAGCACAGATACGCAGTATTTT. This gives the protein CASSYRDQPSTDTQYF.

Within the sample, this clone is large. The J gene is TRBJ2-7, the V gene TRBV13; 9 positions match TRBD1. The J segment lost 6 bases and the V segment lost 1 base, leaving 7 bases of the junction unmatched. Germline V gene lookup returns CDR1 PRHDT and CDR2 FYEKMQ (reference sequence). This CDR3 spans 15 amino acids. The CDR3 coding sequence is TGTGCCAGCAGCTTAGAGGGACAGGGTACGGCCGAGCAGTACTTC. Its translation: CASSLEGQGTAEQYF.

V gene TRBV2 combines with J gene TRBJ2-3; TRBD1 matches 10 bases. CDR3 size: 16 residues. With 6 bases clipped from V and 2 bases from J, the junction kept 8 bases outside the gene matches. Germline lookup yields CDR1 SNHLY and CDR2 FYNNEI. CDR3 loop: CASRERTGGVTDTQYF. Written as DNA, the CDR3 is TGTGCCAGCAGAGAAAGGACAGGGGGGGTCACAGATACGCAGTATTTT.

The J gene is TRBJ2-5, the V gene TRBV11-2, with 10 bases aligning to TRBD2. There are 15 residues in the CDR3. Germline V gives CDR1 SGHAT, CDR2 FQNNGV. The ends lost 3 bases at V and 0 bases at J; junction bases unmatched: 1. The CDR3 DNA follows: TGTGCCAGCAGCTTTACTAGCGGGGACCAAGAGACCCAGTACTTC. The encoded protein is CASSFTSGDQETQYF.

This clone was detected only once. The chain is built from TRBV4-2 and TRBJ1-2; a possible D gene is TRBD1 (6 bases). The CDR3 totals 14 residues. Germline V CDR1 and CDR2: LGHNA, YNFKEQ. Trimming took 0 bases from V and 7 from J, leaving 12 bases between them. DNA for the CDR3: TGTGCCAGCAGCCAAGATCAGGGGTGGTTTGGCTACACCTTC. Translation: CASSQDQGWFGYTF.

With regard to this clone: At one end the junction does not follow the germline gene, possibly because of a read error. This chain links TRBV5-1 with TRBJ1-2; D may be TRBD1 (6 bases). The CDR3 covers 11 residues. Germline assignment: CDR1 SGHRS and CDR2 YFSETQ. This CDR3 reads CASSLVWDTNF. In nucleotides, the CDR3 is TGCGCCAGCAGCTTAGTATGGGACACGAACTTC.

The gene calls are TRBV6-1 and TRBJ1-4; D is ambiguous. Germline CDR1 is MNHNS and CDR2 is SASEGT. V shed 4 bases and J shed 11 bases, with 14 bases lying between them. The CDR3 runs to 13 residues. CDR3: CASSVSKADKLFF. Here the CDR3 DNA reads TGTGCCAGCAGTGTATCGAAGGCAGATAAACTGTTTTTT.

The chain links TRBV9 to TRBJ1-1, with 8 bases that match TRBD1. Trimming cost V 4 bases and J 1 base; bases outside gene matches: 9. The CDR3 has 16 residues. In germline, CDR1 is SGDLS, CDR2 YYNGEE. In nucleotides, the CDR3 is TGTGCCAGCAGCCCCTCAGGGGGCTTAAGGAACACTGAAGCTTTCTTT. Translating gives CASSPSGGLRNTEAFF.

This rearrangement joins TRBV29-1 to TRBJ2-5, with 9 positions matching TRBD1. CDR3 size: 15 residues. From germline, CDR1 is SQVTM and CDR2 ANQGSEA. V lost 6 bases to trimming and J lost 2 bases; unmatched junction nucleotides: 10. This chain's CDR3 is CSVRVGDRGQETQYF. The CDR3 coding sequence is TGCAGCGTCCGGGTTGGAGACAGGGGGCAAGAGACCCAGTACTTC. The full variable domain, rest sourced from reference TRBV29-1 and TRBJ2-5, is SAVISQKPSRDICQRGTSLTIQCQVDSQVTMMFWYRQQPGQSLTLIATANQGSEATYESGFVIDKFPISRPNLTFSTLTVSNMSPEDSSIYLCSVRVGDRGQETQYFGPGTRLLVL.

The V call is TRBV7-9, the J call TRBJ1-5; no reliable D call. CDR3 length: 15 amino acids. Germline V gene sequence: CDR1 SEHNR, CDR2 FQNEAQ (reference sequence). The V end lost 4 bases, the J end lost 3 bases, and 13 bases lay between the germline ends. CDR3 bases: TGTGCCAGCAGCTCGGCGACGGGGAACAATCAGCCCCAGCATTTT. Translation: CASSSATGNNQPQHF.

This chain uses TRBV5-4 with TRBJ2-3, with 12 bases matching TRBD2. The CDR3 runs to 15 residues. Germline V gene data show CDR1 as SGHNT and CDR2 as YYREEE (reference sequence). The J segment lost 7 bases and the V segment lost 5 bases, leaving 8 bases of the junction unmatched. The CDR3 protein is CASSPPSGGAHTQYF. The CDR3 coding sequence is TGTGCCAGCAGTCCTCCTAGCGGGGGGGCCCATACGCAGTATTTT.

The chain carries TRBV11-3 and TRBJ2-1, with 8 bases matching TRBD2. The CDR3 runs 17 residues. Trimming removed 1 base from V and 9 bases from J; junction bases left unmatched: 14. The germline V gene encodes CDR1 SGHNT and CDR2 YENEEA. The CDR3 protein is CASSLVSSGGPQGEQFF. CDR3 DNA sequence: TGTGCCAGCAGCTTAGTCAGCAGCGGGGGCCCCCAGGGTGAGCAGTTCTTC.

The rearrangement uses TRBV5-6 and TRBJ1-5; D is perhaps TRBD1 (5 bases). Per the germline V gene, CDR1 is SGHDT and CDR2 is YYEEEE. CDR3 length equals 14 residues. The V end lost 3 bases, the J end lost 7 bases, and 14 bases lay between the germline ends. Here the CDR3 DNA reads TGTGCCAGCAGCTATTGGGGGGTTAGGCAGCCCCAGCATTTT. Translation gives CASSYWGVRQPQHF.

A few counts support this clone. V is TRBV9 and J is TRBJ2-1; 8 bases match TRBD2. The ends lost 1 base at V and 6 bases at J; junction bases unmatched: 9. The CDR3 covers 16 residues. Germline CDR1 and CDR2: SGDLS and YYNGEE. The CDR3 reads CASSVLKRGSINEQFF. CDR3 nucleotides: TGTGCCAGCAGCGTACTCAAGCGGGGGTCTATCAATGAGCAGTTCTTC.

The chain couples TRBV19 to TRBJ1-5; the D is unclear. The ends were cut back, 1 base at V and 2 bases at J, with 12 bases in the middle. The CDR3 covers 16 residues. Germline V gene sequence: CDR1 LNHDA, CDR2 SQIVND (reference sequence). This chain's CDR3 is CASSIAETPGNQPQHF. As DNA, the CDR3 is TGTGCCAGTAGTATAGCCGAGACCCCGGGCAATCAGCCCCAGCATTTT.

The chain links TRBV5-6 to TRBJ1-3; the D is unclear. Germline assignment: CDR1 SGHDT and CDR2 YYEEEE. The V end was cut by 1 base, the J end by 0 bases, with 8 bases between. CDR3 length: 15 residues. CDR3 region: CASSLPQTSGNTIYF. CDR3 DNA sequence: TGTGCCAGCAGCTTGCCGCAGACCTCTGGAAACACCATATATTTT. Based on the CDR3 plus reference TRBV5-6 and TRBJ1-3, the full variable domain is DAGVTQSPTHLIKTRGQQVTLRCSPKSGHDTVSWYQQALGQGPQFIFQYYEEEERQRGNFPDRFSGHQFPNYSSELNVNALLLGDSALYLCASSLPQTSGNTIYFGEGSWLTVV.